This entry describes one T cell receptor (beta chain). Sequencing of TCR beta was performed on blood CD8+ and CD4+ T cells. These data originate in a study of CD8 T cells in Susac syndrome. With random hexamers, reverse transcription was performed on about 0.45 to 1 ug of RNA. TCRdb used MiXCR to reprocess the immunoSEQ multiplex PCR reads, holding one entry per CDR3 protein. There are around 300,000 distinct CDR3 sequences in the sample; about 90% occur only once, and roughly 0.059% lies in the top ten. The germline CDR1 and CDR2 sequences are DFQATT and SNEGSKA (reference sequence). This CDR3 contains 12 residues. The V end was cut by 0 bases, the J end by 7 bases, with 7 bases between.

The sample taken for sequencing was CD4+ T cells from PBMCs. This sequence was found in a human donor with multiple sclerosis. The genes are TRBV20-1 and TRBJ2-1; TRBD2 is a possible D gene (5 bases). Here the CDR3 DNA reads TGCAGTGCTAGAGAGAGCGGTAATGAGCAGTTCTTC. Protein sequence: CSARESGNEQFF.